What follows are 12 T cell receptor beta chains derived from one specimen sequenced in a study of shared clonotypes between healthy human individuals. Using immunoSEQ multiplex PCR, the repertoire was profiled, and TCRdb retains in-frame clones only, with some absent. The sample lists some 2,500,000 clones, 80% to 95% occurring once. The sample taken for sequencing was naive CD4+ T cells from PBMCs. Subset described: CD45RA+ positively selected. The receptors stem from a man between 18 and 35 years old in good health. Some clones in this sample may be carry-over from other donors' samples.

The V gene is TRBV7-2, the J gene TRBJ1-4; maybe TRBD1 (6 bases). Deletions cut 5 bases from V and 2 bases from J, with 12 bases between. The CDR3 is made up of 15 amino acids. Germline values: CDR1 SGHTA, CDR2 FQGNSA. The CDR3 loop is CASSNNRATNEKLFF. CDR3 nucleotides: TGTGCCAGCAGCAATAACAGGGCTACTAATGAAAAACTGTTTTTT. Full variable domain (missing parts from reference TRBV7-2 and TRBJ1-4): GAGVSQSPSNKVTEKGKDVELRCDPISGHTALYWYRQSLGQGLEFLIYFQGNSAPDKSGLPSDRFSAERTGGSVSTLTIQRTQQEDSAVYLCASSNNRATNEKLFFGSGTQLSVL.

A single count supports this clone. The chain is built from TRBV11-2 and TRBJ2-1; D unclear. There are 11 residues in the CDR3. Germline values: CDR1 SGHAT, CDR2 FQNNGV. V was pared by 4 bases and J by 11 bases, with 9 bases between. The CDR3 coding sequence is TGTGCCAGCAGCTCCTTCAGTAAGCAGTTCTTC. Amino acids: CASSSFSKQFF. Drawing the rest from reference TRBV11-2 and TRBJ2-1, the complete variable domain is EAGVAQSPRYKIIEKRQSVAFWCNPISGHATLYWYQQILGQGPKLLIQFQNNGVVDDSQLPKDRFSAERLKGVDSTLKIQPAKLEDSAVYLCASSSFSKQFFGPGTRLTVL.

This chain connects TRBV9 to TRBJ2-3, with 9 bases aligning to TRBD2. J was trimmed by 4 bases and V by 0 bases; bases with no gene match: 6. CDR1 and CDR2 (germline): SGDLS, YYNGEE. This CDR3 has 16 residues. CDR3 in DNA: TGTGCCAGCAGCGTAGGGCTAGCGGGATCCCCAGATACGCAGTATTTT. Translation gives CASSVGLAGSPDTQYF.

The chain combines TRBV9 with TRBJ2-1, with TRBD2 matching 8 bases. With V trimmed by 4 bases and J by 6 bases, 6 bases remained unmatched. The CDR3 has 14 residues. The germline CDR1 and CDR2 sequences are SGDLS and YYNGEE. The CDR3 region has the DNA TGTGCCAGCAGCACTCGCGGGAGGTCCAATGAGCAGTTCTTC. The encoded protein is CASSTRGRSNEQFF.

Written as DNA, the CDR3 is TGTGCCAGCAGCCCGCAACAGGGGAGCACTGAAGCTTTCTTT. This gives the protein CASSPQQGSTEAFF. This chain uses TRBV7-8 with TRBJ1-1; 7 bases map to TRBD1. The ends lost 5 bases at V and 4 bases at J; junction bases unmatched: 7. The V gene's germline CDR1 is SGHVS and CDR2 FQNEAQ. The CDR3 extends over 14 amino acids.

J is TRBJ2-3 and V is TRBV14, with 7 bases fitting TRBD1. V was pared by 0 bases and J by 7 bases, with 4 bases of the junction left unmatched. CDR1 SGHDN and CDR2 FVKESK come from the germline V gene. The CDR3 length is 14 residues. The CDR3 DNA sequence: TGTGCCAGCAGCCAAGAAAGACAGGGTAATACGCAGTATTTT. This sequence encodes CASSQERQGNTQYF.

The chain recombines TRBV9 with TRBJ2-1; D is undetermined. Trimming shortened V by 0 bases and J by 9 bases, and 4 bases separated the two germline ends. The CDR3 extends over 11 amino acids. Germline CDR1 SGDLS, CDR2 YYNGEE. CDR3 loop: CASSVEVEQFF. The CDR3 DNA sequence: TGTGCCAGCAGCGTAGAAGTTGAGCAGTTCTTC.

This clone was seen more than once but under ten times. The gene calls are TRBV29-1 and TRBJ1-1; D perhaps matches TRBD1 (5 bases). Between the trimmed V and J ends, which lost 6 bases and 4 bases, there was a span of 12 bases. CDR3 length: 12 residues. Germline loops: CDR1 SQVTM, CDR2 ANQGSEA. The CDR3 DNA reads TGCAGCGTGCGACGGGGGACCACTGAAGCTTTCTTT. This codes for CSVRRGTTEAFF.

The gene calls are TRBV6-5 and TRBJ1-5; 10 bases agree with TRBD1. The CDR3 has 14 residues. With 5 bases clipped from V and 6 bases from J, the junction kept 4 bases outside the gene matches. CDR1 is MNHEY, CDR2 SVGAGI, per germline. For the CDR3, the DNA is TGTGCCAGCAGTAAGACAGGGGGCGGTCAGCCCCAGCATTTT. Encoded protein: CASSKTGGGQPQHF.

The rearrangement uses TRBV25-1 and TRBJ2-5; no firm D call. The CDR3 contains 12 residues. Per germline, CDR1 MGHDK and CDR2 SYGVNS. V lost 7 bases and J lost 5, with 11 bases in between. The DNA for the CDR3 is TGTGCCAGCATATCCGAGTACGAGACCCAGTACTTC. Translating gives CASISEYETQYF.

This chain links TRBV5-4 with TRBJ2-7; 10 bases are a match to TRBD2. V lost 5 bases, J lost 1 base, and 6 bases stayed unmatched. CDR1 is SGHNT, CDR2 YYREEE, per germline (reference sequence). The CDR3 spans 15 residues. CDR3 sequence reads: CASRQGTSVSYEQYF. The CDR3 DNA follows: TGTGCCAGCAGACAGGGGACTAGCGTATCCTACGAGCAGTACTTC.

The chain links TRBV27 to TRBJ2-7; 7 positions agree with TRBD1. CDR1 and CDR2 from the germline V gene are MNHEY and SMNVEV (reference sequence). Trimming cost V 0 bases and J 2 bases; bases outside gene matches: 4. The CDR3 contains 15 residues. Here the CDR3 reads CASSLSPQGAYEQYF. In DNA, the CDR3 is TGTGCCAGCAGTTTATCCCCGCAGGGGGCCTACGAGCAGTACTTC.